This T cell receptor beta chain derives from a study of blood T cells in healthy people across ages. The CDR3 sequence is 14 residues long. V was trimmed by 0 bases and J by 3 bases, leaving 8 bases between them. Germline V gene lookup returns CDR1 SNHLY and CDR2 FYNNEI. PCR was performed a second time for about 6 to 11 cycles using a sample-barcoded 5' primer and a J-beta primer mix. In TCRdb, the 5' RACE reads were re-called with MiXCR into one record per CDR3 protein. The sample shows 700,000 to 1,000,000 distinct CDR3 sequences, 40% to 50% of them seen only once. The chain is built from TRBV2 and TRBJ1-2; D remains unclear. Sequenced input: blood. The sequence derives from a man in his fifties or sixties in good health. The CDR3 reads CASSEAQVDYGYTF. CDR3 coding DNA: TGTGCCAGCAGTGAAGCGCAGGTAGACTATGGCTACACCTTC.